These 16 T cell receptor beta chains came from one sample sequenced in a study of blood T cell repertoires in COVID-19. Clones were sequenced by immunoSEQ multiplex PCR, and TCRdb holds only the in-frame ones, with some missing. Of over 200,000 clones listed, under 90% were seen once; the top ten hold around 1.8%. Sequenced sample: PBMCs or T cells enriched from blood (not recorded which). These receptors were obtained from a man in his 60s who had recovered from COVID-19.

The chain combines TRBV10-3 with TRBJ1-1; 10 bases align to TRBD1. In germline, CDR1 is ENHRY, CDR2 SYGVKD. This CDR3 is 15 amino acids long. V lost 3 bases and J lost 4; bases outside the gene matches: 5. The DNA for the CDR3 is TGTGCCATCAGTGATTTGGGGACAGGGGTCACTGAAGCTTTCTTT. Its translation: CAISDLGTGVTEAFF.

This clone was observed a handful of times. The rearrangement links TRBV19 to TRBJ1-4; maybe TRBD1 (6 bases). Trimming took off 6 bases at V and 7 bases at J, with 15 bases between the two ends. This CDR3 contains 14 residues. Looked up from germline, CDR1 is LNHDA and CDR2 is SQIVND (reference sequence). CDR3 bases: TGTGCCAGTAGATCCACAGGGCAACTTGAAAAACTGTTTTTT. Its protein product is CASRSTGQLEKLFF.

This rearrangement joins TRBV5-6 to TRBJ1-6; no clear D gene. CDR1 and CDR2 from the germline V gene are SGHDT and YYEEEE. Trimming stripped 0 bases from V and 7 bases from J, with 5 bases between. The CDR3 is 13 amino acids. The CDR3 DNA reads TGTGCCAGCAGCTTGGCCAGAAATTCACCCCTCCACTTT. It is translated as CASSLARNSPLHF.

This clone has only one observation. The chain has TRBV10-3 and TRBJ1-5; D ambiguous. Trimming left V 3 bases short and J 5 bases short, with 8 bases between. The CDR3 sequence is 13 residues long. Germline V CDR1 and CDR2: ENHRY, SYGVKD. The CDR3 DNA reads TGTGCCATCAGTGACCGCACTGATCAGCCCCAGCATTTT. As protein: CAISDRTDQPQHF.

The rearrangement joins TRBV23-1 to TRBJ2-5, with 9 bases lining up with TRBD2. TRBV23-1 qualifies as an ORF whose function is uncertain. The CDR3 runs 17 residues. Trimming at V came to 6 bases and at J to 3 bases, leaving 14 bases not matched to a gene. As DNA, the CDR3 is TGCGCCAGCAGATTAACCCGGGCTAGCGGGGCGAAAGAGACCCAGTACTTC. Its translation is CASRLTRASGAKETQYF.

The chain uses TRBV4-1 and TRBJ2-3; 7 nucleotides line up with TRBD2. The CDR3 extends over 16 amino acids. V shed 0 bases, J shed 2 bases, and the junction held 5 bases outside the gene matches. The germline V gene has CDR1 MGHRA and CDR2 YSYEKL. The DNA of the CDR3 is TGCGCCAGCAGCCAAGACAAGCGGGGAGACACAGATACGCAGTATTTT. It translates to CASSQDKRGDTDTQYF.

J is TRBJ2-5 and V is TRBV6-5; the D gene is possibly TRBD1 (6 bases). V lost 5 bases, J lost 1 base, and 11 bases lay in between. Germline assignment: CDR1 MNHEY and CDR2 SVGAGI. This CDR3 is 14 amino acids long. As DNA, the CDR3 is TGTGCCAGCAGTAACGGACAGAGCCAAGAGACCCAGTACTTC. Translation gives CASSNGQSQETQYF.

As DNA, the CDR3 is TGTGCCAGTAGTCAACGACGACAGAGCAGCACCGGGGAGCTGTTTTTT. It specifies CASSQRRQSSTGELFF. The chain carries TRBV19 and TRBJ2-2; tentative D call: TRBD1 (5 bases). This CDR3 is 16 amino acids long. Germline CDR1 reads LNHDA; CDR2 reads SQIVND (reference sequence). V was trimmed by 5 bases and J by 4 bases, leaving 17 bases between them.

The V and J genes are TRBV7-8 and TRBJ1-2; D is ambiguous. Trimming removed 2 bases from V and 4 bases from J, with 11 bases in between. CDR1 and CDR2 from the germline V gene are SGHVS and FQNEAQ. This CDR3 is 14 amino acids long. CDR3 sequence reads: CASSLLEDFYGYTF. The CDR3 DNA reads TGTGCCAGCAGCTTATTGGAGGATTTCTATGGCTACACCTTC.

The V call is TRBV7-9, the J call TRBJ2-1, with TRBD2 matching over 11 bases. CDR1 and CDR2 from the germline V gene are SEHNR and FQNEAQ (reference sequence). Trimming cost V 7 bases and J 3 bases; bases outside gene matches: 5. This CDR3 is 15 amino acids long. CDR3 nucleotide sequence: TGTGCCAGCACCCCCGGGACTAGCGGCTACAATGAGCAGTTCTTC. Its translation: CASTPGTSGYNEQFF.

The chain carries TRBV6-5 and TRBJ2-7, with D perhaps TRBD1 (5 bases). Per the germline V gene, CDR1 is MNHEY and CDR2 is SVGAGI. The germline V and J ends were trimmed by 7 bases and 7 bases, with 20 bases remaining between them. The CDR3 sequence is 14 residues long. The CDR3, as DNA: TGTGCCAGCAAAAGAACCCGACAGCCGCTAGAGCAGTACTTC. It specifies CASKRTRQPLEQYF.

This chain joins TRBV19 and TRBJ2-1, with 7 bases that match TRBD1. The CDR3 has 14 amino acids. With V trimmed by 4 bases and J by 5 bases, 5 bases remained unmatched. The germline CDR1 and CDR2 sequences are LNHDA and SQIVND (reference sequence). CDR3 region: CASSNTGAHNEQFF. The CDR3 bases are TGTGCCAGTAGTAACACAGGGGCCCACAATGAGCAGTTCTTC.

V and J are TRBV4-3 and TRBJ2-3, with a weak D call TRBD1 (7 bases). This CDR3 is 17 amino acids long. Germline V gives CDR1 LGHNA, CDR2 YSLEER. V was cut by 4 bases and J by 1 base, with 18 bases left in between. DNA for the CDR3: TGCGCCAGCAGCCCTTCTGTCGACAGGGAGGGCACAGATACGCAGTATTTT. Translation gives CASSPSVDREGTDTQYF.

This rearrangement joins TRBV5-6 to TRBJ2-1; the D is unclear. This CDR3 has 16 amino acids. CDR1 is SGHDT, CDR2 YYEEEE, per germline. V dropped 4 bases and J dropped 2 bases, with 16 bases sitting between them. The CDR3 bases are TGTGCCAGCAGCCCCGCTGACAACCAACCCTACAATGAGCAGTTCTTC. The encoded protein is CASSPADNQPYNEQFF.

The chain carries TRBV21-1 and TRBJ2-1; the table names TRBD2, a call not compared with the DNA. TRBV21-1 is a listed pseudogene. The CDR3 is made up of 13 amino acids. The CDR3, as DNA: TGTGCCAGCAGCAAGCTTAGTTGGAATGAGCAGTTCTTC. Its protein is CASSKLSWNEQFF.

The rearrangement joins TRBV5-5 to TRBJ2-7, with D unresolved. This CDR3 has 13 amino acids. Per the germline V gene, CDR1 is SGHKS and CDR2 is YYEKEE (reference sequence). Trimming stripped 0 bases from V and 3 bases from J, with 7 bases between. In DNA form, the CDR3 reads TGTGCCAGCAGCTTGGAACAGATCTACGAGCAGTACTTC. This encodes CASSLEQIYEQYF.